This T cell receptor (beta chain) stems from a study of T cell responses to AZD1222 COVID-19 vaccine. Study summary: Pooled in the analysis were second doses at about 4 or about 12 weeks. Findings of the study overall: White British donors predominated, females outnumbered males, and clonal diversity was possibly underestimated. It was only after the peak T cell response that any repertoires were sampled.

Method: immunoSEQ multiplex PCR; TCRdb's copy keeps in-frame clones and lacks some. In the table there are 90,000 to 100,000 clones, 70% to 90% of which are singletons. Losses at the gene ends were 1 base for V and 7 bases for J; bases not matched to a gene: 10. The CDR3 loop spans 15 amino acids. Germline V lookup: CDR1 LGHDT, CDR2 YNNKEL (reference sequence). A word on this clone: Its antigen is still unknown.

This material consisted of peripheral blood, taken on day 0 of AZD1222 vaccination. J is TRBJ2-7 and V is TRBV3-1 (or the pseudogene TRBV3-2), with 7 positions matching TRBD1. The receptor's source is an adult in good health. In DNA, the CDR3 is TGTGCCAGCAGCCAAGGCGAGACAGGGCGTAGGGAGCAGTACTTC. Protein sequence: CASSQGETGRREQYF.